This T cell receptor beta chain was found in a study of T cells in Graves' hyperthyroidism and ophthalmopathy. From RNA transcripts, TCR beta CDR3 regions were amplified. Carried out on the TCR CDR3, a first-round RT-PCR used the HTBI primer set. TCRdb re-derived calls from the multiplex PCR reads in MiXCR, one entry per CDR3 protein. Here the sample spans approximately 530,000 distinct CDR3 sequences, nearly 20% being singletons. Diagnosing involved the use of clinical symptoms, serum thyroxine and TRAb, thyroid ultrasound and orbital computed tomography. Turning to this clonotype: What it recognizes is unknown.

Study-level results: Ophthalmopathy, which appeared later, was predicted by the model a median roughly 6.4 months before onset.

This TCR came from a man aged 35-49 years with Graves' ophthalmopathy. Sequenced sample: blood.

CDR3 nucleotides: TGTGCCAGCAGTAAGCCAGGGGGCAATGAGCAGTTCTTC. Residues: CASSKPGGNEQFF. The rearrangement links TRBV6-2 or TRBV6-3 to TRBJ2-1; 7 bases line up with TRBD1. In germline, CDR1 is MNHEY, CDR2 SVGEGT. The V segment lost 5 bases and the J segment 6 bases; nucleotides outside the gene matches: 4. CDR3 length: 13 amino acids.